Presented here are 12 T cell receptor beta chains from one specimen sequenced in a study. TCRdb analysed the 5' RACE reads with MiXCR anew, one entry per CDR3 protein. This table holds around 33,000 distinct CDR3 sequences, around a quarter found once. The specimen sequenced was memory CD4+ T cells sorted from blood. Subset indicated: memory CD4+ T cells, CD4+CD45RO+CD25-. All receptors derive from a female donor with breast cancer.

The V and J genes are TRBV20-1 and TRBJ2-5; D possibly matches TRBD1 or TRBD2 (6 bases each). Germline V CDR1 and CDR2: DFQATT, SNEGSKA (reference sequence). The CDR3 contains 13 residues. The V and J ends lost 6 bases and 9 bases respectively, with 20 bases between them. The CDR3 region is CSASRGAPRAQYF. The CDR3 nucleotides are TGCAGTGCGAGTAGGGGGGCCCCCCGGGCCCAGTACTTC.

Turning to this clonotype: This may come from a read error, since a much larger clone is one base off. The genes are TRBV29-1 and TRBJ2-2; D is perhaps TRBD1 or TRBD2 (5 bases each). Germline CDR1 and CDR2: SQVTM and ANQGSEA. The CDR3 totals 15 residues. CDR3: CSVIGTPANTGQLFF. In DNA, the CDR3 is TGCAGCGTTATAGGGACCCCAGCGAACACCGGGCAGCTGTTTTTT.

There are a few counts of this clonotype. The genes are TRBV7-9 and TRBJ2-1; 8 bases map to TRBD1. Per the germline V gene, CDR1 is SEHNR and CDR2 is FQNEAQ (reference sequence). This CDR3 has 14 residues. J lost 8 bases, V lost 5 bases, and 8 bases had no gene match. The CDR3 protein is CASSEGQEIHEQFF. CDR3 nucleotides: TGTGCCAGCAGCGAGGGACAGGAAATTCATGAGCAGTTCTTC.

In its sample, this clonotype was seen many times. V is TRBV27 and J is TRBJ1-5; no firm D call. Trimming removed 3 bases at V and 0 bases at J, with 6 bases between. Germline CDR1 and CDR2: MNHEY and SMNVEV (reference sequence). This CDR3 comprises 14 residues. The CDR3 is CASSLRRSNQPQHF. Written as DNA, the CDR3 is TGTGCCAGCAGTTTGCGACGTAGCAATCAGCCCCAGCATTTT.

Concerning this clonotype: A read error may explain this, as a much larger clone is one base away. V is TRBV9 and J is TRBJ2-1; 8 bases match TRBD2. The CDR3 has 16 amino acids. Germline CDR1 SGDLS, CDR2 YYNGEE. Germline trimming cut 2 bases from V and 2 bases from J; bases unmatched to any gene: 6. CDR3 sequence: CASSVRRGDTYNEQFF. DNA for the CDR3: TGTGCCAGCAGCGTCCGGCGGGGGGACACCTACAATGAGCAGTTCTTC.

A few counts support this clonotype. CDR3 protein: CASSLVGLNTEAFF. CDR3 nucleotides: TGTGCCAGCAGCTTAGTGGGTCTGAACACTGAAGCTTTCTTT. The chain uses TRBV7-9 and TRBJ1-1, with D unresolved. Germline V CDR1 and CDR2: SEHNR, FQNEAQ (reference sequence). The CDR3 loop spans 14 amino acids. V lost 1 base to trimming and J lost 0 bases, with 6 bases between them.

This clonotype showed up just a few times. The DNA of the CDR3 is TGCAGTGCTAGAGGAGGGAGCGGGGTCTACAATGAGCAGTTCTTC. Its protein is CSARGGSGVYNEQFF. V and J are TRBV20-1 and TRBJ2-1; 7 bases map to TRBD2. V dropped 1 base and J dropped 3; count of bases not matched to a gene: 6. Germline V gene data show CDR1 as DFQATT and CDR2 as SNEGSKA (reference sequence). This CDR3 is 15 amino acids long.

This clonotype was counted at least ten times. This chain connects TRBV20-1 to TRBJ1-1, with no clear D. CDR1 is DFQATT, CDR2 SNEGSKA, per germline (reference sequence). V lost 3 bases and J lost 1, with 9 bases in between. The CDR3 totals 13 residues. The CDR3 sequence: CSASDGWNTEAFF. In nucleotides, the CDR3 is TGCAGTGCTAGCGATGGGTGGAACACTGAAGCTTTCTTT.

This clonotype came up once. A much larger clone differs by one base, so this may be a read error. This chain connects TRBV6-5 to TRBJ2-4; 7 bases align to TRBD1. The CDR3 totals 15 residues. Germline loops: CDR1 MNHEY, CDR2 SVGAGI. Written as DNA, the CDR3 is TGTGCCAGCAGGCATACAGGGGCGGCCAAAAACGTTCAGTACTTC. Protein product: CASRHTGAAKNVQYF.

This clonotype was seen a handful of times. This rearrangement joins TRBV10-3 to TRBJ2-2; maybe TRBD2 (5 bases). Germline V lookup: CDR1 ENHRY, CDR2 SYGVKD. CDR3 length: 12 residues. V was cut by 8 bases and J by 5 bases, with 9 bases left in between. CDR3 sequence reads: CAIPGSTGELFF. In DNA, the CDR3 is TGTGCCATCCCTGGGAGTACCGGGGAGCTGTTTTTT.

In this sample, this clonotype turned up a few times. This chain uses TRBV5-1 with TRBJ1-1, with D tentatively TRBD1 (6 bases). The CDR3 contains 17 residues. CDR1 is SGHRS and CDR2 is YFSETQ in the germline V gene. V lost 0 bases, J lost 7 bases, and 22 bases lay in between. As DNA, the CDR3 is TGCGCCAGCAGCTTGGTAATGATACGGTTGGACAGCAGTGAAGCTTTCTTT. Protein sequence: CASSLVMIRLDSSEAFF.

V and J are TRBV6-5 and TRBJ1-5; D perhaps matches TRBD1 (6 bases). V lost 6 bases and J 6 bases, leaving 12 bases between the germline ends. Germline V lookup: CDR1 MNHEY, CDR2 SVGAGI. The CDR3 length is 13 residues. The CDR3 DNA follows: TGTGCCAGCAGCCTACAGGGAGGTCAGCCCCAGCATTTT. It specifies CASSLQGGQPQHF.